These T cell receptor beta chains were read from a single sample in a study of a mutant IDH1 vaccine in newly diagnosed glioma. Data came from immunoSEQ multiplex PCR; TCRdb stores just in-frame clones and leaves some out. The sample has some 70,000 clones; roughly 84% are singletons. Their recognized antigens are unknown. Sequences were derived from PBMCs, sampled from a glioma patient whose treatment included an IDH1 peptide vaccine. The receptors come from a man between 18 and 35 years old with glioma. CDR3s include the opening cysteine and the closing phenylalanine or tryptophan. D genes are given only for firm matches. Clone size appears in some rows only: once, few, many, or a class for an expanded clone.

V,size,D,J,CDR3,DNA
TRBV6-5,NA,NA,TRBJ1-5,CASGHGNQPQHF,TGTGCCAGCGGGCATGGCAATCAGCCCCAGCATTTT
TRBV19,few,NA,TRBJ1-1,CASSMVMTTEAFF,TGTGCCAGTAGTATGGTAATGACCACTGAAGCTTTCTTT
TRBV28,once,NA,TRBJ1-2,CASGPQTFYGYTF,TGTGCCAGCGGCCCCCAGACCTTCTATGGCTACACCTTC
TRBV5-1,NA,TRBD1,TRBJ2-7,CASSLQQGAAYEQYF,TGCGCCAGCAGCCTCCAGCAGGGGGCCGCCTACGAGCAGTACTTC
TRBV5-6,few,NA,TRBJ2-7,CASSGPSGLYEQYF,TGTGCCAGCAGCGGCCCCTCCGGGCTTTACGAGCAGTACTTC
TRBV6-5,NA,NA,TRBJ2-7,CASSYHLSTEQYF,TGTGCCAGCAGTTACCACTTATCGACCGAGCAGTACTTC
TRBV5-1,NA,TRBD1,TRBJ1-2,CASSPGTDYYGYTF,TGCGCCAGCAGCCCCGGGACAGACTACTATGGCTACACCTTC
TRBV6-4,NA,TRBD2,TRBJ2-3,CASSDSGGADTQYF,TGTGCCAGCAGTGACAGCGGGGGGGCAGATACGCAGTATTTT
TRBV5-8,NA,NA,TRBJ1-5,CASSLVSGQHQPQHF,TGTGCCAGCAGCTTGGTGTCGGGACAACATCAGCCCCAGCATTTT
TRBV6-5,NA,NA,TRBJ1-2,CASSPQGYGYTF,TGTGCCAGCAGCCCCCAGGGCTATGGCTACACCTTC
TRBV6-5,NA,TRBD2,TRBJ2-7,CASSRGTSGGYEQYF,TGTGCCAGCAGCCGCGGGACTAGCGGGGGATACGAGCAGTACTTC
TRBV7-9,few,NA,TRBJ1-2,CASSPDSGGYTF,TGTGCCAGCAGCCCCGATTCAGGGGGCTACACCTTC
TRBV19,NA,NA,TRBJ1-5,CASGGYQPQHF,TGTGCCAGTGGGGGCTATCAGCCCCAGCATTTT
TRBV5-6,NA,NA,TRBJ1-5,CASSLMGRGPNQPQHF,TGTGCCAGCAGCTTAATGGGCAGGGGCCCAAATCAGCCCCAGCATTTT
TRBV19,NA,NA,TRBJ1-1,CASRGRGNTEAFF,TGTGCCAGTAGAGGGAGGGGGAACACTGAAGCTTTCTTT
TRBV9,NA,NA,TRBJ1-2,CASSIGDRGYTF,TGTGCCAGCAGCATCGGGGATAGGGGCTACACCTTC
TRBV9,NA,NA,TRBJ2-1,CASSVGRTSSYNEQFF,TGTGCCAGCAGCGTAGGACGGACGAGCTCCTACAATGAGCAGTTCTTC
TRBV5-4,few,TRBD1,TRBJ1-1,CASSLGFTGEMVAFF,TGTGCCAGCAGCTTGGGGTTCACAGGGGAGATGGTAGCTTTCTTT
TRBV5-5,NA,NA,TRBJ1-1,CASSLGWGSNTEAFF,TGTGCCAGCAGCTTGGGGTGGGGGTCGAACACTGAAGCTTTCTTT
TRBV7-9,NA,TRBD1,TRBJ1-2,CASSQTGSFGYTF,TGTGCCAGCAGCCAGACAGGGTCGTTTGGCTACACCTTC
TRBV30,once,NA,TRBJ1-3,CAWSVSRGRLSGNTIYF,TGTGCCTGGAGCGTGAGTAGGGGACGGCTCTCTGGAAACACCATATATTTT
TRBV18,NA,TRBD2,TRBJ2-5,CASSTGLAGGGETQYF,TGTGCCAGCTCAACCGGACTAGCGGGGGGTGGAGAGACCCAGTACTTC
TRBV6-5,NA,NA,TRBJ1-1,CASSYQTDFHTEAFF,TGTGCCAGCAGTTACCAGACAGATTTTCACACTGAAGCTTTCTTT
TRBV4-2,once,TRBD1,TRBJ1-2,CASSQAKGGQGAYGYTF,TGTGCCAGCAGCCAAGCGAAAGGGGGACAGGGAGCCTATGGCTACACCTTC
TRBV7-9,once,TRBD2,TRBJ2-7,CASSPPRREPYEQYF,TGTGCCAGCAGCCCGCCCCGGCGGGAGCCCTACGAGCAGTACTTC
TRBV11-2,NA,TRBD1,TRBJ1-1,CASSSIQGSPEAFF,TGTGCCAGCAGCTCGATACAGGGGTCCCCTGAAGCTTTCTTT
TRBV2,few,TRBD1,TRBJ1-6,CASSPWDRGVKSPLHF,TGTGCCAGCAGTCCTTGGGACAGGGGGGTAAAGTCACCCCTCCACTTT
TRBV6-5,NA,TRBD2,TRBJ2-1,CASSPTSGRLFF,TGTGCCAGCAGTCCCACTAGCGGGAGGCTGTTCTTC
TRBV4-1,NA,NA,TRBJ1-2,CASSQDTGFYGYTF,TGCGCCAGCAGCCAAGATACGGGGTTCTATGGCTACACCTTC
TRBV7-2,NA,NA,TRBJ2-5,CASSQGLVAETQYF,TGTGCCAGCAGCCAAGGGTTGGTCGCGGAGACCCAGTACTTC
TRBV5-4,NA,NA,TRBJ1-2,CASSSISSNYGYTF,TGTGCCAGCAGCTCGATTTCGAGTAACTATGGCTACACCTTC
TRBV5-1,NA,NA,TRBJ2-1,CASAGQNSYNEQFF,TGCGCCAGCGCAGGACAAAACTCCTACAATGAGCAGTTCTTC
TRBV4-1,once,TRBD1,TRBJ1-6,CASSQDKGAGREGSPLHF,TGCGCCAGCAGCCAAGATAAGGGGGCGGGCAGGGAAGGTTCACCCCTCCACTTT
TRBV7-2,NA,TRBD2,TRBJ2-2,CASSSTSRSSGGTGELFF,TGTGCCAGCAGCTCAACCTCCCGTAGTAGCGGGGGAACCGGGGAGCTGTTTTTT
TRBV18,NA,NA,TRBJ1-1,CASLTRGNTEAFF,TGTGCCAGCTTAACCAGGGGGAACACTGAAGCTTTCTTT
TRBV30,NA,NA,TRBJ1-1,CAWTTLNTEAFF,TGTGCCTGGACAACTCTGAACACTGAAGCTTTCTTT
TRBV4-2,NA,NA,TRBJ2-7,CASSQVLSAYEQYF,TGTGCCAGCAGCCAAGTTCTTTCGGCCTACGAGCAGTACTTC
TRBV2,NA,NA,TRBJ1-6,CASSQGLNSPLHF,TGTGCCAGCAGTCAGGGTCTGAATTCACCCCTCCACTTT
TRBV21-1,NA,NA,TRBJ1-1,CASSKALVETGRPNTEAFF,TGTGCCAGCAGCAAAGCTTTAGTCGAGACAGGGAGACCGAACACTGAAGCTTTCTTT
TRBV7-9,NA,NA,TRBJ1-1,CASSLEGTMEAFF,TGTGCCAGCAGCTTAGAAGGGACAATGGAAGCTTTCTTT
TRBV9,NA,TRBD1,TRBJ2-5,CASSAGTGKETQYF,TGTGCCAGCAGCGCGGGGACAGGGAAAGAGACCCAGTACTTC
TRBV27,NA,TRBD1,TRBJ1-5,CASSLNRGNQPQHF,TGTGCCAGCAGTCTCAACAGGGGAAATCAGCCCCAGCATTTT
TRBV29-1,NA,NA,TRBJ2-3,CSVEVSNTDTQYF,TGCAGCGTTGAAGTGTCAAACACAGATACGCAGTATTTT
TRBV19,NA,NA,TRBJ1-5,CASSIGSGRRSNQPQHF,TGTGCCAGTAGTATAGGAAGTGGCAGAAGGAGCAATCAGCCCCAGCATTTT
TRBV7-9,NA,TRBD2,TRBJ2-1,CASSLVVGLAETDEQFF,TGTGCCAGCAGCTTAGTAGTGGGACTAGCGGAGACGGATGAGCAGTTCTTC
TRBV4-3,NA,NA,TRBJ2-1,CASSHRGARNEQFF,TGCGCCAGCAGCCACCGGGGCGCCCGCAATGAGCAGTTCTTC
TRBV19,few,NA,TRBJ1-1,CASSIGQNTEAFF,TGTGCCAGTAGTATAGGACAGAACACTGAAGCTTTCTTT
TRBV5-1,NA,TRBD2,TRBJ2-2,CASSWTGLAAGELFF,TGCGCCAGCAGCTGGACGGGACTAGCTGCCGGGGAGCTGTTTTTT
TRBV6-5,NA,NA,TRBJ1-2,CASSYSGWYGYTF,TGTGCCAGCAGTTACTCAGGGTGGTATGGCTACACCTTC